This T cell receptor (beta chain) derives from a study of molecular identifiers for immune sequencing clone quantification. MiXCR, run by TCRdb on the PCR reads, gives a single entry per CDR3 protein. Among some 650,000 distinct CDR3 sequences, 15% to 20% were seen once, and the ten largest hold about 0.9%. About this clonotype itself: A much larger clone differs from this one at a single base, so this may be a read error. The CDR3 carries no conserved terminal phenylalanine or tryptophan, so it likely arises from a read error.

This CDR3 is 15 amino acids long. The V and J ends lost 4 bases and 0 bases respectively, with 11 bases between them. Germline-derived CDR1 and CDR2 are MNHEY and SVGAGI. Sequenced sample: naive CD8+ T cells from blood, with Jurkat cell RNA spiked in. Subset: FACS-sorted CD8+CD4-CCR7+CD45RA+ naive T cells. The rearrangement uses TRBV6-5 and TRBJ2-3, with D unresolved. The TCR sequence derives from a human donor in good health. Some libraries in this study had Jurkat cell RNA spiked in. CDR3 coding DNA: TGTGCCAGCAGTTCCCTGGCCCCTAGCACAGATACGCAGTATTCT. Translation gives CASSSLAPSTDTQYS.